This TCR beta chain was identified during a study of PD-L1 blockade in urothelial cancer. Study-level results: Enhanced expansion of tumor-associated blood clones at 3 weeks characterized durable-benefit patients.

Profiled with immunoSEQ multiplex PCR; TCRdb holds only in-frame clones, not every one. The sample gives more than 45,000 clones, about 68% of which show up once; approximately 4.3% is in the top ten. As for time point: pretreatment peripheral blood. V was pared by 5 bases and J by 8 bases, with 15 bases between. CDR3 length equals 13 residues. Germline V CDR1 and CDR2: MNHEY, SMNVEV (reference sequence). Points on this clone: What it binds is unknown.

Sequencing used PBMCs, obtained around atezolizumab (anti-PD-L1) treatment. The chain combines TRBV27 with TRBJ1-2, with D tentatively TRBD1 (6 bases). The receptor was derived from a man between 65 and 79 years old with urothelial cancer. The CDR3, as DNA: TGTGCCAGCAGTAAGAAGGGGGTTGGGGGCTACACCTTC. It codes for CASSKKGVGGYTF.